Presented here are 18 T cell receptor beta chains from one specimen sequenced in a study of blood T cells in healthy people across ages. A sample-barcoded 5' primer and a J-beta primer mix were used in a second PCR of about 7 to 11 cycles. From the 5' RACE reads, TCRdb called clonotypes with MiXCR, one entry per CDR3 protein. The top ten hold roughly 3.9% of the sample, which has 550,000 to 750,000 distinct CDR3 sequences, around 21% seen once. Sample: blood. These receptors came from a man between 65 and 85 years old in good health.

For the CDR3, the DNA is TGCAGTGCTCGGGACAGGGACTACAATGAGCAGTTCTTC. The encoded protein is CSARDRDYNEQFF. V is TRBV20-1 and J is TRBJ2-1, with 9 bases identical to TRBD1. From germline, CDR1 is DFQATT and CDR2 SNEGSKA (reference sequence). The ends lost 5 bases at V and 3 bases at J; junction bases unmatched: 2. The CDR3 contains 13 residues.

V usage is TRBV7-2 and J usage is TRBJ2-5; 8 positions match TRBD2. Near its end, the DNA agrees better with TRBJ2-1, so the J call may be wrong. The CDR3 totals 16 residues. Germline lookup yields CDR1 SGHTA and CDR2 FQGNSA. The CDR3 here is CASSLWGLGKGNEQFF. The CDR3 DNA reads TGTGCCAGCAGCTTATGGGGACTAGGGAAAGGCAATGAGCAGTTCTTC.

The CDR3 DNA sequence: TGTGCCAGCAGGACGGGGACTAGCGGAGCACGGGATGAGCAGTTCTTC. It specifies CASRTGTSGARDEQFF. This chain joins TRBV6-6 and TRBJ2-1, with 11 bases matching TRBD2. The J segment lost 8 bases and the V segment lost 6 bases, leaving 12 bases of the junction unmatched. CDR3 size: 16 residues. Germline CDR1 is MNHNY and CDR2 is SVGAGI (reference sequence).

In its sample, this clonotype was seen a few times. The J gene is TRBJ2-2, the V gene TRBV12-3 or TRBV12-4, with D perhaps matching TRBD2 (6 bases). The CDR3 extends over 16 amino acids. Trimming took 8 bases from V and 3 from J, leaving 19 bases between them. CDR3 sequence reads: CASPGGLASDTGELFF. DNA for the CDR3: TGTGCCAGCCCCGGGGGTCTAGCGAGCGACACCGGGGAGCTGTTTTTT.

There are a few counts of this clonotype. V is TRBV12-3 or TRBV12-4 and J is TRBJ2-3; 7 nucleotides agree with TRBD2. The CDR3 runs 14 residues. The V and J ends lost 5 bases and 0 bases, in that order; junction bases with no gene match: 2. This CDR3 reads CASSRAGSTDTQYF. Written as DNA, the CDR3 is TGTGCCAGCAGTAGAGCGGGAAGCACAGATACGCAGTATTTT.

This clonotype was observed many times. This sequence joins TRBV6-2 or TRBV6-3 and TRBJ2-7; TRBD1 agrees at 9 bases. The CDR3 covers 12 residues. CDR1 MNHEY and CDR2 SVGEGT come from the germline V gene. V shed 10 bases and J 4 bases; nucleotides not matched to a gene: 5. CDR3 nucleotide sequence: TGTGCCATACAGGGGGCTAAGTACGAGCAGTACTTC. Encoded protein: CAIQGAKYEQYF.

The V and J genes are TRBV5-1 and TRBJ2-7; D gene unclear. V lost 2 bases to trimming and J lost 4 bases, with 7 bases between them. The CDR3 runs 12 residues. CDR1 SGHRS and CDR2 YFSETQ come from the germline V gene. Here the CDR3 reads CASSFNKYEQYF. The CDR3 DNA is TGCGCCAGCAGCTTCAACAAATACGAGCAGTACTTC.

This clonotype was seen a handful of times. V is TRBV9 and J is TRBJ2-1; D possibly corresponds to TRBD2 (5 bases). In germline, CDR1 is SGDLS, CDR2 YYNGEE. Trimming removed 0 bases from V and 2 bases from J, with 12 bases in between. The CDR3 is 16 residues long. In DNA form, the CDR3 reads TGTGCCAGCAGCGTAGCTCGGGGAGTGGCCTACAATGAGCAGTTCTTC. It codes for CASSVARGVAYNEQFF.

The chain recombines TRBV6-1 with TRBJ2-7, with TRBD2 identical over 10 bases. CDR3 length: 16 residues. Per the germline V gene, CDR1 is MNHNS and CDR2 is SASEGT. J lost 6 bases, V lost 7 bases, and 15 bases had no gene match. CDR3 amino acids: CASTPIGLAGEAEQYF. The CDR3 DNA reads TGTGCCAGCACCCCCATAGGGCTAGCGGGAGAGGCCGAGCAGTACTTC.

This chain joins TRBV20-1 and TRBJ1-2; D may be TRBD1 (6 bases). Germline V CDR1 and CDR2: DFQATT, SNEGSKA (reference sequence). The CDR3 extends over 17 amino acids. V was cut by 1 base and J by 2 bases, with 20 bases left in between. CDR3 residues: CSARAPWGGGNNYGYTF. In nucleotides, the CDR3 is TGCAGTGCTAGAGCTCCGTGGGGAGGGGGTAACAACTATGGCTACACCTTC.

This clonotype was recorded at least ten times. The CDR3 loop is CASSNSGGVHGYTF. CDR3 DNA sequence: TGTGCCAGCAGCAATTCAGGGGGCGTCCATGGCTACACCTTC. This chain connects TRBV7-9 to TRBJ1-2, with 8 bases identical to TRBD1. The CDR3 is 14 residues long. Trimming took 5 bases from V and 6 from J; bases not matched to a gene: 8. Germline V gene lookup returns CDR1 SEHNR and CDR2 FQNEAQ (reference sequence).

V gene TRBV20-1 combines with J gene TRBJ1-1; 8 bases align to TRBD1. Looked up from germline, CDR1 is DFQATT and CDR2 is SNEGSKA (reference sequence). The V gene end was trimmed by 2 bases and the J gene end by 5 bases; junction bases not matched to a gene: 7. The CDR3 consists of 14 residues. The CDR3 DNA sequence: TGCAGTGCTAGAACAGGGGGAGGATGGACTGAAGCTTTCTTT. Translated: CSARTGGGWTEAFF.

The gene calls are TRBV19 and TRBJ1-4; D gene uncertain. Deletions cut 9 bases from V and 5 bases from J, with 10 bases between. The CDR3 length is 12 residues. Per the germline V gene, CDR1 is LNHDA and CDR2 is SQIVND (reference sequence). CDR3 amino acids: CASRDSNEKLFF. CDR3 coding DNA: TGTGCCAGCAGAGATTCCAATGAAAAACTGTTTTTT.

V usage is TRBV2 and J usage is TRBJ2-7; D unclear. The CDR3 is 11 residues long. V shed 4 bases and J shed 6 bases, with 7 bases lying between them. The V gene's germline CDR1 is SNHLY and CDR2 FYNNEI. CDR3 protein: CASSGGIEQYF. In DNA, the CDR3 is TGTGCCAGCAGTGGGGGAATCGAGCAGTACTTC. The full variable domain, completed using reference TRBV2 and TRBJ2-7, is EPEVTQTPSHQVTQMGQEVILRCVPISNHLYFYWYRQILGQKVEFLVSFYNNEISEKSEIFDDQFSVERPDGSNFTLKIRSTKLEDSAMYFCASSGGIEQYFGPGTRLTVT.

This clonotype was observed a few times. V gene TRBV5-6 combines with J gene TRBJ2-7; 11 bases map to TRBD1. The CDR3 totals 16 residues. Losses at the gene ends were 3 bases for V and 8 bases for J; bases not matched to a gene: 13. Germline CDR1 reads SGHDT; CDR2 reads YYEEEE. The CDR3 DNA reads TGTGCCAGCAGCTGGACAGGGGGCAGGGGTGACAGTAAGCAGTACTTC. This encodes CASSWTGGRGDSKQYF.

In its sample, this clonotype was seen many times. The CDR3 nucleotides are TGTGCCAGCACAGTAACAAGCCAAGAGACCCAGTACTTC. Translation gives CASTVTSQETQYF. V usage is TRBV13 and J usage is TRBJ2-5; D unresolved. Germline V CDR1 and CDR2: PRHDT, FYEKMQ (reference sequence). The CDR3 covers 13 residues. Trimming removed 7 bases at V and 1 base at J, with 10 bases between.

This rearrangement joins TRBV27 to TRBJ2-7; D may be TRBD1 (6 bases). V was pared by 2 bases and J by 3 bases, with 11 bases between. Germline loops: CDR1 MNHEY, CDR2 SMNVEV (reference sequence). The CDR3 totals 14 residues. This CDR3 is CASSLQGLGYEQYF. For the CDR3, the DNA is TGTGCCAGCAGTTTACAGGGGCTCGGCTACGAGCAGTACTTC.

This clonotype was seen a few times. The junction departs from the called germline gene at one end, perhaps through a read error. V gene TRBV28 combines with J gene TRBJ2-3; D not resolved. From germline, CDR1 is MDHEN and CDR2 SYDVKM. This CDR3 contains 14 residues. The CDR3 nucleotides read TGTGCCTGCAGTGGCAGTACTAGCACAGATACGCAGTATTTT. This sequence encodes CACSGSTSTDTQYF.